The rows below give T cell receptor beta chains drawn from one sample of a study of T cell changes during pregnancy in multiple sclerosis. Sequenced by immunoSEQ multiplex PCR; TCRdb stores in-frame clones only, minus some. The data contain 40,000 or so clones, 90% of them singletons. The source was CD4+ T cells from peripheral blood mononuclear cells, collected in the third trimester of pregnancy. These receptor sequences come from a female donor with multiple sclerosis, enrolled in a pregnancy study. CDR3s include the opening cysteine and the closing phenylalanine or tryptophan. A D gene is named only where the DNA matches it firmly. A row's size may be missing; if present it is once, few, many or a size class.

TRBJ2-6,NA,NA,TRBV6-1,CASSVQGRSGANVLTF,TGTGCCAGCAGTGTTCAGGGAAGATCTGGGGCCAACGTCCTGACTTTC
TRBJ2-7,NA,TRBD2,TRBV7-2,CASSLLALAGEYEQYF,TGTGCCAGCAGCTTACTGGCCCTAGCGGGAGAGTACGAGCAGTACTTC
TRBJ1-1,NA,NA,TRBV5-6,CASSLAGSRYTEAFF,TGTGCCAGCAGCTTGGCCGGGAGTAGGTACACTGAAGCTTTCTTT
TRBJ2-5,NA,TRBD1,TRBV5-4,CASSIPGQLETQYF,TGTGCCAGCAGCATACCGGGACAGTTAGAGACCCAGTACTTC
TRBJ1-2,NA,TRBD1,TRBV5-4,CASSLRDSGYTF,TGTGCCAGCAGCTTGAGGGACAGTGGCTACACCTTC
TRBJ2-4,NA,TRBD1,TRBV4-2,CASSPGTGNKIAKNIQYF,TGTGCCAGCAGCCCCGGGACAGGGAATAAAATAGCCAAAAACATTCAGTACTTC
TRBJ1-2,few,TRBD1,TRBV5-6,CASSWGQSGYTF,TGTGCCAGCAGTTGGGGACAGTCTGGCTACACCTTC
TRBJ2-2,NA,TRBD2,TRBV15,CATSRALAGTGELFF,TGTGCCACCAGCAGAGCTTTAGCGGGAACCGGGGAGCTGTTTTTT
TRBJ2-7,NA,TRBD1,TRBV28,CASSPNPGQRDF,TGTGCCAGCAGTCCCAATCCGGGACAGAGGGACTTC
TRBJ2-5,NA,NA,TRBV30,CAWTMGGGKTQYF,TGTGCCTGGACGATGGGAGGCGGGAAGACCCAGTACTTC
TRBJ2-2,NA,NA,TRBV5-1,CASSFRTAPSGELFF,TGCGCCAGCAGCTTTAGGACAGCGCCGTCCGGGGAGCTGTTTTTT
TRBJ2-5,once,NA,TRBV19,CASGRETQYF,TGTGCCAGCGGGAGAGAGACCCAGTACTTC
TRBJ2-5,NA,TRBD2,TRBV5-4,CASRRESGETQYF,TGTGCCAGCAGGCGGGAGAGTGGAGAGACCCAGTACTTC
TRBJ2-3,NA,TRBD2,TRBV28,CASLTPTSGGGNTQYF,TGTGCCAGCCTTACTCCGACTAGCGGAGGGGGAAATACGCAGTATTTT
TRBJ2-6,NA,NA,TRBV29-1,CSVVVSGANVLTF,TGCAGCGTTGTCGTCTCTGGGGCCAACGTCCTGACTTTC
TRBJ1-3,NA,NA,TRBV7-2,CASSLDADSSFSGNTIYF,TGTGCCAGCAGCTTAGACGCGGACAGCTCTTTCTCTGGAAACACCATATATTTT
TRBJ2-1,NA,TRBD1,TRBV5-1,CASSTDRQGLGSNEQFF,TGCGCCAGCAGCACCGATCGACAGGGCTTAGGAAGCAATGAGCAGTTCTTC
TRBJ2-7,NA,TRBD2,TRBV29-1,CSFMTSARGEQYF,TGCAGCTTCATGACTAGCGCTAGGGGCGAGCAGTACTTC
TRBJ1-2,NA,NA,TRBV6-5,CASSYGAGENYGYTF,TGTGCCAGCAGTTACGGGGCGGGGGAAAACTATGGCTACACCTTC
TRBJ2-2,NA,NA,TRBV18,CASSPAGAGSGELFF,TGTGCCAGCTCACCGGCGGGTGCGGGATCCGGGGAGCTGTTTTTT
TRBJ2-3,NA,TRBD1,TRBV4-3,CASSQRAPGQGTTDTQYF,TGCGCCAGCAGCCAGAGAGCCCCGGGACAGGGGACCACAGATACGCAGTATTTT
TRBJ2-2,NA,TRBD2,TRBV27,CASSPYPPGLAGTGELFF,TGTGCCAGCAGTCCCTACCCGCCGGGACTAGCGGGTACCGGGGAGCTGTTTTTT
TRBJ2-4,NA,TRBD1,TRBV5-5,CASSLSFNRGQGIQYF,TGTGCCAGCAGCTTGAGCTTCAATAGGGGACAGGGCATTCAGTACTTC
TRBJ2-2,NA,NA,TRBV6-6,CASSQPTRTGELFF,TGTGCCAGCAGTCAACCGACACGTACCGGGGAGCTGTTTTTT
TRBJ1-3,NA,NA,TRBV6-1,CASSKLGNTIYF,TGTGCCAGCAGCAAACTCGGAAACACCATATATTTT
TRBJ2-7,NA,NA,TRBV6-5,CASSYLPMERYEQYF,TGTGCCAGCAGTTACTTGCCCATGGAGAGGTACGAGCAGTACTTC
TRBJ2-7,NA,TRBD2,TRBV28,CASSLRRMGGTYEQYF,TGTGCCAGCAGTTTGAGACGTATGGGGGGGACCTACGAGCAGTACTTC
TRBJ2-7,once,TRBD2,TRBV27,CACREGNSYEQYF,TGTGCCTGCAGGGAGGGAAACTCCTACGAGCAGTACTTC
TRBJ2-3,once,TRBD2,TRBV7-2,CASSSPLGRLTDTQYF,TGTGCCAGCAGCTCCCCCCTCGGGAGGCTAACAGATACGCAGTATTTT
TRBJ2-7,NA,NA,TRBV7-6,CASSDPGGGYEQYF,TGTGCCAGCAGCGACCCAGGGGGAGGCTACGAGCAGTACTTC
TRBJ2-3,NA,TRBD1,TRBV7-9,CASSSPAGQGASDTQYF,TGTGCCAGCAGCTCGCCTGCCGGACAGGGGGCATCAGATACGCAGTATTTT
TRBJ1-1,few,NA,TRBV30,CAWSSVGGLNTEAFF,TGTGCCTGGAGTTCTGTAGGGGGTTTGAACACTGAAGCTTTCTTT
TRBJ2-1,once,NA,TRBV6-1,CASSEGSRGINNEQFF,TGTGCCAGCAGTGAAGGGAGTAGGGGGATCAACAATGAGCAGTTCTTC
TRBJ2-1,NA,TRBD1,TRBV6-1,CASSEDVTGRVFSRNEQFF,TGTGCCAGCAGTGAAGATGTGACAGGGCGTGTGTTTTCGAGGAATGAGCAGTTCTTC
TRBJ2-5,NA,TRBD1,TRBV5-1,CASSRQGREETQYF,TGCGCCAGCAGCCGACAGGGCCGAGAAGAGACCCAGTACTTC
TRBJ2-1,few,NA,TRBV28,CASGGANEQFF,TGTGCCAGCGGAGGGGCAAATGAGCAGTTCTTC